This TCR beta chain was observed in a study of metastatic and nonmetastatic thyroid tumors. In the original processing: Building a distant-metastasis classifier for papillary thyroid cancer drew on CDR3 differences across clinicopathological groups. TCRdb re-analyzed the PCR reads using MiXCR. The V and J calls, along with clone size, are taken from TCRdb and not from the paper's own processing. This table holds around 25,000 clones, 20% to 25% found once. No patient received treatment before thyroid surgery. From germline, CDR1 is LNHDA and CDR2 SQIVND (reference sequence). The CDR3 contains 15 residues. As to this clone: The antigen remains undetermined. At one end, the junction sequence differs from germline, possibly due to a read error.

General study points: Malignant thyroid tumors reportedly had TCR beta diversity that was significantly higher than in benign nodules, in blood and tumor.

The clonotype originates from a female donor with papillary thyroid cancer or a benign thyroid nodule (not recorded which). Some clones in this sample may be carry-over from other donors' samples. The rearrangement links TRBV19 to TRBJ1-5; D is possibly TRBD1 (5 bases). Sequencing was carried out using adjacent normal tissue. CDR3 protein: CASSILVSDNQHQHF. The CDR3 nucleotides are TGTGCCAGTAGTATCTTGGTTTCGGACAATCAGCACCAGCATTTT.